This T cell receptor beta chain was obtained from a study of shared clonotypes between healthy human individuals. CDR3 size: 15 residues. Germline CDR1 and CDR2: MGHRA and YSYEKL. Some clones are missing from TCRdb's copy, which holds only in-frame ones; the method was immunoSEQ multiplex PCR. The sample yields roughly 1.4 million clones, 98% seen once. Details on this clone: At one boundary the junction diverges from the germline segment, which might be a read error.

Sequences were obtained from naive CD4+ T cells sorted from blood. Described subset: CD45RA+ positively selected. This TCR came from a man aged 30 to 45 in good health. The chain joins TRBV4-1 to TRBJ2-1, with 9 bases fitting TRBD2. The CDR3 loop reads CASSQALAGLNEQFF. Here the CDR3 DNA reads TGCGCCAGCAGTCAAGCGCTAGCGGGACTTAATGAGCAGTTCTTC.